The next 24 T cell receptor beta chains were all read from a single sample in a study of CD8 T cells in ankylosing spondylitis. TCRdb reprocessed the 5' RACE reads with MiXCR, giving one entry per CDR3 protein. Of approximately 88,000 distinct CDR3 sequences listed, about 9% are singletons. Sample: blood, either unsorted or a sorted T cell fraction (not recorded which). These receptors all come from a male donor with ankylosing spondylitis or in good health (not recorded which).

This clonotype was detected ten times or more. J is TRBJ2-1 and V is TRBV27; 9 nucleotides line up with TRBD2. Trimming cost V 3 bases and J 6 bases; bases outside gene matches: 6. Germline values: CDR1 MNHEY, CDR2 SMNVEV (reference sequence). The CDR3 is made up of 15 amino acids. CDR3 DNA: TGTGCCAGCAGTTTTGCGGGGGGGCAAATCAATGAGCAGTTCTTC. Translating gives CASSFAGGQINEQFF.

On this clonotype itself: This may arise from a read error, as a much more abundant clone is one base away. The V and J genes are TRBV7-2 and TRBJ2-3; D may be TRBD2 (6 bases). The V end lost 5 bases, the J end lost 3 bases, and 15 bases lay between the germline ends. The CDR3 has 15 amino acids. Germline CDR1 is SGHTA and CDR2 is FQGNSA. The CDR3 sequence: CASSPTSRRTDTQYF. DNA for the CDR3: TGTGCCAGCAGCCCAACTAGCAGACGAACAGATACGCAGTATTTT.

In its sample, this clonotype was seen many times. The V call is TRBV5-6, the J call TRBJ2-3, with 7 positions matching TRBD2. CDR1 and CDR2 (germline): SGHDT, YYEEEE. CDR3 length equals 16 residues. The V and J ends lost 0 bases and 2 bases, in that order; junction bases with no gene match: 6. The CDR3 DNA follows: TGTGCCAGCAGCTTGGCTAGCGGAGAGATCACAGATACGCAGTATTTT. Encoded protein: CASSLASGEITDTQYF.

This clonotype was detected ten times or more. The chain recombines TRBV24-1 with TRBJ2-5; D ambiguous. This CDR3 has 16 amino acids. Per germline, CDR1 KGHDR and CDR2 SFDVKD. Deletions cut 0 bases from V and 1 base from J, with 11 bases between. CDR3 residues: CATSDLGSSAQETQYF. CDR3 bases: TGTGCCACCAGTGATTTGGGTAGTTCTGCCCAAGAGACCCAGTACTTC.

This chain links TRBV2 with TRBJ2-5; D is ambiguous. The CDR3 covers 10 residues. Germline lookup yields CDR1 SNHLY and CDR2 FYNNEI. V shed 6 bases and J shed 7 bases, with 6 bases lying between them. CDR3 in amino acids: CASRVVTQYF. The CDR3, as DNA: TGTGCCAGCAGAGTGGTGACCCAGTACTTC. The full variable domain, with the rest looked up from reference TRBV2 and TRBJ2-5, is EPEVTQTPSHQVTQMGQEVILRCVPISNHLYFYWYRQILGQKVEFLVSFYNNEISEKSEIFDDQFSVERPDGSNFTLKIRSTKLEDSAMYFCASRVVTQYFGPGTRLLVL.

This clonotype was detected ten times or more. The chain couples TRBV6-5 to TRBJ1-3; no definite D call. Germline V gene data show CDR1 as MNHEY and CDR2 as SVGAGI. The V end lost 5 bases, the J end lost 3 bases, and 14 bases lay between the germline ends. The CDR3 sequence is 15 residues long. CDR3 in amino acids: CASSVSLGFGNTIYF. In nucleotides, the CDR3 is TGTGCCAGCAGTGTCTCTCTAGGGTTTGGAAACACCATATATTTT.

This clonotype was recorded many times. This chain joins TRBV20-1 and TRBJ2-7; TRBD2 aligns across 12 bases. The V gene's germline CDR1 is DFQATT and CDR2 SNEGSKA (reference sequence). Trimming at V came to 3 bases and at J to 2 bases, leaving 2 bases not matched to a gene. The CDR3 has 14 residues. The CDR3 DNA follows: TGCAGTGCTAGTGCTAGCGGGGGGGCCTACGAGCAGTACTTC. The encoded protein is CSASASGGAYEQYF.

This clonotype was found many times. The chain couples TRBV7-9 to TRBJ1-4; a weak D match, TRBD1 (5 bases). Per germline, CDR1 SEHNR and CDR2 FQNEAQ (reference sequence). This CDR3 has 15 residues. Trimming left V 2 bases short and J 6 bases short, with 13 bases between. In DNA form, the CDR3 reads TGTGCCAGCAGCTTAACTTCGGGGGTAGATGAAAAACTGTTTTTT. Translation: CASSLTSGVDEKLFF.

This clonotype has at least ten counts. The J gene is TRBJ2-5, the V gene TRBV30; D is unclear. The germline CDR1 and CDR2 sequences are GTSNPN and SVGIG (reference sequence). The V end was cut by 0 bases, the J end by 5 bases, with 7 bases between. The CDR3 covers 12 residues. The CDR3 here is CAWSVAVETQYF. DNA for the CDR3: TGTGCCTGGAGTGTCGCTGTTGAGACCCAGTACTTC.

This clonotype was detected ten times or more. This chain joins TRBV7-2 and TRBJ2-3; no definite D call. The CDR3 length is 13 residues. Germline loops: CDR1 SGHTA, CDR2 FQGNSA. With 4 bases removed from V and 1 base from J, the gap between germline ends came to 6 bases. For the CDR3, the DNA is TGTGCCAGCAGCTCCACCCGCACAGATACGCAGTATTTT. It codes for CASSSTRTDTQYF.

The CDR3 region is CASSHGLASREQFF. CDR3 bases: TGTGCCAGCAGCCATGGACTAGCGTCCCGTGAGCAGTTCTTC. This sequence joins TRBV3-1 and TRBJ2-1; 9 bases are a match to TRBD2. The CDR3 covers 14 residues. V shed 3 bases, J shed 9 bases, and the junction held 6 bases outside the gene matches. CDR1 LGHDT and CDR2 YNNKEL come from the germline V gene (reference sequence).

The V call is TRBV28, the J call TRBJ2-4; 8 nucleotides align to TRBD1. V gave up 6 bases and J gave up 0 bases; unmatched junction bases: 13. Germline V gene sequence: CDR1 MDHEN, CDR2 SYDVKM. This CDR3 is 18 amino acids long. The CDR3 DNA follows: TGTGCCAGCAGCCCGGGACAGGTTAACGGCTTAGCCAAAAACATTCAGTACTTC. Its protein is CASSPGQVNGLAKNIQYF.

This chain links TRBV5-1 with TRBJ1-2, with D possibly matching TRBD1 (6 bases). The V gene's germline CDR1 is SGHRS and CDR2 YFSETQ. Trimming cost V 0 bases and J 10 bases, with 13 bases left between them. The CDR3 has 13 amino acids. The CDR3 is CASSLGQGIDYTF. DNA of the CDR3: TGCGCCAGCAGCTTGGGGCAGGGGATCGACTACACCTTC.

The J gene is TRBJ2-4, the V gene TRBV2, with 11 bases that match TRBD1. Losses at the gene ends were 3 bases for V and 4 bases for J; bases not matched to a gene: 5. Germline V gives CDR1 SNHLY, CDR2 FYNNEI. This CDR3 has 16 amino acids. CDR3 in amino acids: CASSEGQGVPKNIQYF. DNA for the CDR3: TGTGCCAGCAGTGAGGGACAGGGGGTACCTAAAAACATTCAGTACTTC.

This clonotype has at least ten counts. This chain joins TRBV24-1 and TRBJ2-7; D tentatively reads TRBD1 or TRBD2 (5 bases each). Germline assignment: CDR1 KGHDR and CDR2 SFDVKD. The CDR3 is 13 amino acids. The V end lost 7 bases, the J end lost 5 bases, and 14 bases lay between the germline ends. The CDR3 DNA follows: TGTGCCACCAGGCCTCGGATGGGGGACGAGCAGTACTTC. It is translated as CATRPRMGDEQYF.

This clonotype was detected ten times or more. The V call is TRBV21-1, the J call TRBJ2-1; the table's D call, TRBD1, was not checked against the DNA. TRBV21-1 is annotated as a pseudogene. The CDR3 extends over 14 amino acids. The chain's CDR3 is CASSNGRPYNEQFF. CDR3 in DNA: TGTGCCAGCAGCAATGGGCGGCCTTACAATGAGCAGTTCTTC.

At least ten counts were recorded for this clonotype. This chain uses TRBV6-1 with TRBJ1-5; D is unclear. V lost 1 base and J lost 0, with 7 bases in between. In germline, CDR1 is MNHNS, CDR2 SASEGT. The CDR3 totals 15 residues. CDR3 protein: CASSEVTYSNQPQHF. The CDR3 coding sequence is TGTGCCAGCAGTGAAGTAACTTATAGCAATCAGCCCCAGCATTTT.

This clonotype has ten or more counts. The chain joins TRBV25-1 to TRBJ1-2, with D perhaps matching TRBD1 (6 bases). Germline CDR1 is MGHDK and CDR2 is SYGVNS. This CDR3 spans 15 amino acids. Trimming removed 3 bases at V and 3 bases at J, with 14 bases between. The CDR3 nucleotides read TGTGCCAGCAGTGATAGGGGGTCAGGGGACTATGGCTACACCTTC. Translated: CASSDRGSGDYGYTF.

This clonotype was counted ten times or more. V usage is TRBV27 and J usage is TRBJ2-1, with D hard to call. The CDR3 length is 14 residues. Germline values: CDR1 MNHEY, CDR2 SMNVEV (reference sequence). Trimming took off 3 bases at V and 12 bases at J, with 18 bases between the two ends. CDR3 region: CASSFSDSFQWQFF. For the CDR3, the DNA is TGTGCCAGCAGTTTTTCTGACTCCTTTCAATGGCAGTTCTTC.

This clonotype was counted only a few times. The rearrangement joins TRBV20-1 to TRBJ2-7; 12 bases agree with TRBD2. Germline trimming cut 1 base from V and 1 base from J; bases unmatched to any gene: 5. This CDR3 is built from 16 residues. Germline V CDR1 and CDR2: DFQATT, SNEGSKA (reference sequence). CDR3: CSARATSGGTSYEQYF. The CDR3 DNA sequence: TGCAGTGCTAGAGCTACTAGCGGGGGGACGTCCTACGAGCAGTACTTC.

A few counts support this clonotype. The gene calls are TRBV6-5 and TRBJ2-2; 9 nucleotides match TRBD1. The germline CDR1 and CDR2 sequences are MNHEY and SVGAGI. V lost 2 bases, J lost 4 bases, and 5 bases stayed unmatched. CDR3 length: 16 residues. The CDR3 bases are TGTGCCAGCAGTTACACACAGGGGGCCGGCACCGGGGAGCTGTTTTTT. Protein sequence: CASSYTQGAGTGELFF.

This clonotype was found many times. J is TRBJ2-7 and V is TRBV20-1, with 13 nucleotides matching TRBD2. The V gene end was trimmed by 1 base and the J gene end by 7 bases; junction bases not matched to a gene: 16. This CDR3 spans 18 amino acids. Germline V gene lookup returns CDR1 DFQATT and CDR2 SNEGSKA (reference sequence). The CDR3 loop is CSARALTSGGSGLGEQYF. CDR3 DNA sequence: TGCAGTGCTAGAGCCCTGACTAGCGGGGGGTCGGGCTTGGGGGAGCAGTACTTC.

The chain is built from TRBV28 and TRBJ1-1; 8 bases line up with TRBD1. There are 17 residues in the CDR3. The germline gives CDR1 MDHEN, CDR2 SYDVKM. Trimming took 4 bases from V and 6 from J; bases not matched to a gene: 16. CDR3 loop: CASSSFGGGQGSSEAFF. CDR3 in DNA: TGTGCCAGCAGTTCGTTTGGAGGCGGACAGGGTTCTTCTGAAGCTTTCTTT.

The J gene is TRBJ2-1, the V gene TRBV9, with D maybe TRBD1 (6 bases). Trimming cost V 0 bases and J 6 bases, with 10 bases left between them. Looked up from germline, CDR1 is SGDLS and CDR2 is YYNGEE. The CDR3 consists of 14 residues. CDR3 region: CASSVVGGSNEQFF. CDR3 DNA sequence: TGTGCCAGCAGCGTAGTAGGGGGAAGCAATGAGCAGTTCTTC.